What follows is one T cell receptor beta chain and its context. This entry is derived from a study of blood T cell repertoires in COVID-19. Turning to the study itself: The samples span acute and convalescent COVID-19 from the United States, Italy and Spain. The analysed material was cDNA or gDNA that came from T cells, B-cell-depleted T cells, or PBMCs.

Using immunoSEQ multiplex PCR, the repertoire was profiled, and TCRdb retains in-frame clones only, with some absent. The data contain 350,000 or so clones, roughly 90% of them seen just once; the ten biggest clones take up 18%. Germline CDR1 reads LNHNV; CDR2 reads YYDKDF (reference sequence). This CDR3 region has 14 residues. Trimming removed 3 bases from V and 10 bases from J, with 16 bases in between. Recovered Cohort 3 donors showed two negative PCRs, clearance, or symptom resolution. Source material: PBMCs or T cells enriched from blood (not recorded which). The chain couples TRBV15 to TRBJ2-1; D might be TRBD2 (8 bases). This clonotype was obtained from a woman in her twenties or thirties who had recovered from COVID-19. For the CDR3, the DNA is TGTGCCACCAGCAGCACCACGGGAGGGGGCGAGCAGTTCTTC. Translating gives CATSSTTGGGEQFF.